These 25 T cell receptor beta chains came from one sample sequenced in a study of cytomegalovirus exposure and HLA in healthy donors. Primers: 60 Vbeta forward and 13 Jbeta reverse. Method: immunoSEQ multiplex PCR; TCRdb's copy keeps in-frame clones and lacks some. The table shows roughly 95,000 clones, with about 80% occurring only once. The specimen was PBMCs. Receptors originate from a man aged 30-40 years in good health and CMV-seropositive.

This chain connects TRBV5-4 to TRBJ2-7; TRBD1 might be the D (5 bases). V was clipped by 0 bases and J by 1 base, with 11 bases between them. Germline V gene sequence: CDR1 SGHNT, CDR2 YYREEE (reference sequence). The CDR3 sequence is 15 residues long. The CDR3 loop is CASSLEGLRSYEQYF. Written as DNA, the CDR3 is TGTGCCAGCAGCTTGGAGGGGTTACGGTCCTACGAGCAGTACTTC. Complete variable domain (other parts from reference TRBV5-4 and TRBJ2-7): ETGVTQSPTHLIKTRGQQVTLRCSSQSGHNTVSWYQQALGQGPQFIFQYYREEENGRGNFPPRFSGLQFPNYSSELNVNALELDDSALYLCASSLEGLRSYEQYFGPGTRLTVT.

The J gene is TRBJ2-3, the V gene TRBV2; D possibly corresponds to TRBD2 (6 bases). Trimming removed 6 bases at V and 1 base at J, with 14 bases between. Germline V gene lookup returns CDR1 SNHLY and CDR2 FYNNEI. This CDR3 has 15 amino acids. CDR3 region: CASSPGLIRTDTQYF. The DNA for the CDR3 is TGTGCCAGCAGCCCGGGACTGATCCGCACAGATACGCAGTATTTT.

The rearrangement links TRBV9 to TRBJ1-2; D is perhaps TRBD1 (6 bases). The CDR3 runs 13 residues. In germline, CDR1 is SGDLS, CDR2 YYNGEE. The ends were cut back, 3 bases at V and 4 bases at J, with 10 bases in the middle. The CDR3 DNA is TGTGCCAGCAGCGCGGGACACGTCTATGGCTACACCTTC. It specifies CASSAGHVYGYTF.

The chain is built from TRBV15 and TRBJ2-2; TRBD2 matches 7 bases. CDR1 and CDR2 (germline): LNHNV, YYDKDF (reference sequence). The CDR3 covers 13 residues. The J segment lost 6 bases and the V segment lost 3 bases, leaving 1 base of the junction unmatched. CDR3 residues: CATSRGGAGELFF. CDR3 DNA sequence: TGTGCCACCAGCAGGGGAGGGGCCGGGGAGCTGTTTTTT.

This chain uses TRBV2 with TRBJ1-1; 8 nucleotides line up with TRBD1. Looked up from germline, CDR1 is SNHLY and CDR2 is FYNNEI. After removal of 7 bases from V and 6 bases from J, the junction contained 7 bases not matched to a gene. This CDR3 is 13 amino acids long. CDR3 protein: CASNQDREAEAFF. For the CDR3, the DNA is TGTGCCAGCAATCAGGACAGGGAGGCTGAAGCTTTCTTT.

This clone was seen more than once but under ten times. The chain combines TRBV27 with TRBJ2-1; 9 nucleotides match TRBD2. V gave up 3 bases and J gave up 3 bases; unmatched junction bases: 0. Per the germline V gene, CDR1 is MNHEY and CDR2 is SMNVEV (reference sequence). The CDR3 has 14 amino acids. The CDR3 DNA reads TGTGCCAGCAGTTTTAGCGGGAGCTACAATGAGCAGTTCTTC. As protein: CASSFSGSYNEQFF.

In regard to this clone: The junction does not match germline at one end; this may be a read error. The V and J genes are TRBV7-9 and TRBJ1-1, with a possible D match to TRBD1 (5 bases). The CDR3 is made up of 14 amino acids. Germline loops: CDR1 SEHNR, CDR2 FQNEAQ (reference sequence). The CDR3 is CSSSIGGVATEAFF. The CDR3 DNA sequence: TGTTCCAGCAGCATCGGAGGGGTGGCCACTGAAGCTTTCTTT.

This chain uses TRBV9 with TRBJ2-7, with 9 bases fitting TRBD1. Unmatched junction bases numbered 5, after V lost 2 bases and J lost 2 bases. CDR1 is SGDLS and CDR2 is YYNGEE in the germline V gene. The CDR3 loop spans 15 amino acids. Written as DNA, the CDR3 is TGTGCCAGCAGCGTTGGGGGGACAGGGACCTACGAGCAGTACTTC. It specifies CASSVGGTGTYEQYF. The full variable domain, with the rest looked up from reference TRBV9 and TRBJ2-7, is DSGVTQTPKHLITATGQRVTLRCSPRSGDLSVYWYQQSLDQGLQFLIQYYNGEERAKGNILERFSAQQFPDLHSELNLSSLELGDSALYFCASSVGGTGTYEQYFGPGTRLTVT.

The CDR3 sequence: CASSLLRDRGPYGYTF. CDR3 sequence (DNA): TGTGCCAGCAGCTTACTCCGGGACAGGGGTCCCTATGGCTACACCTTC. The chain has TRBV7-6 and TRBJ1-2, with 10 bases that match TRBD1. CDR1 is SGHVS, CDR2 FNYEAQ, per germline. This CDR3 comprises 16 residues. V was pared by 2 bases and J by 4 bases, with 7 bases of the junction left unmatched.

CDR3 region: CASSLQGMNTEAFF. The CDR3 coding sequence is TGCGCCAGCAGCTTGCAGGGTATGAACACTGAAGCTTTCTTT. The chain uses TRBV5-1 and TRBJ1-1, with a weak D call TRBD1 (5 bases). CDR1 is SGHRS and CDR2 is YFSETQ in the germline V gene. V lost 1 base and J 0 bases, leaving 7 bases between the germline ends. The CDR3 consists of 14 residues.

The chain combines TRBV9 with TRBJ1-1; 8 bases are a match to TRBD1. The CDR3 has 15 amino acids. The trim removed 2 bases at V and 7 bases at J, leaving 10 bases unmatched. Germline loops: CDR1 SGDLS, CDR2 YYNGEE. The CDR3 DNA reads as TGTGCCAGCAGCGTCGTCGGACAGGGTGGCATTGAAGCTTTCTTT. This translates into CASSVVGQGGIEAFF. The full variable domain, completed using reference TRBV9 and TRBJ1-1, is DSGVTQTPKHLITATGQRVTLRCSPRSGDLSVYWYQQSLDQGLQFLIQYYNGEERAKGNILERFSAQQFPDLHSELNLSSLELGDSALYFCASSVVGQGGIEAFFGQGTRLTVV.

In its sample, this clone was seen once. The chain uses TRBV4-1 and TRBJ1-5; D not resolved. The V and J ends lost 1 base and 4 bases respectively, with 8 bases between them. This CDR3 has 14 amino acids. The germline V gene has CDR1 MGHRA and CDR2 YSYEKL. The CDR3 nucleotides read TGCGCCAGCAGCCAAGGCCGAGCAAATCAGCCCCAGCATTTT. This gives the protein CASSQGRANQPQHF.

The rearrangement uses TRBV5-1 and TRBJ1-2; 8 bases match TRBD1. The CDR3 extends over 11 amino acids. Trimming took 0 bases from V and 14 from J; bases not matched to a gene: 3. The germline gives CDR1 SGHRS, CDR2 YFSETQ. Here the CDR3 DNA reads TGCGCCAGCAGCTTGGGGGACAGGTTTACCTTC. This encodes CASSLGDRFTF.

The rearrangement links TRBV5-1 to TRBJ2-1, with 10 bases matching TRBD2. J gave up 3 bases and V 0 bases, and 0 bases lay outside the gene matches. The CDR3 is 15 amino acids. Germline loops: CDR1 SGHRS, CDR2 YFSETQ. DNA of the CDR3: TGCGCCAGCAGCTTGGGGACTAGCGGCTACAATGAGCAGTTCTTC. Translating it yields CASSLGTSGYNEQFF.

The chain links TRBV6-1 to TRBJ2-3; TRBD2 matches at 10 bases. The CDR3 loop spans 15 amino acids. CDR1 and CDR2 (germline): MNHNS, SASEGT. After removal of 5 bases from V and 1 base from J, the junction contained 3 bases not matched to a gene. The CDR3 DNA follows: TGTGCCAGCAGTCGCCTAGCGGGGGGCACAGATACGCAGTATTTT. This codes for CASSRLAGGTDTQYF.

The chain is built from TRBV4-3 and TRBJ2-7; TRBD1 might be the D (6 bases). This CDR3 has 17 residues. V lost 1 base and J lost 2, with 18 bases in between. Germline V CDR1 and CDR2: LGHNA, YSLEER. The CDR3 nucleotides read TGCGCCAGCAGCCAAGGTATGATTCAGGCAGGGGCCTACGAGCAGTACTTC. Its translation is CASSQGMIQAGAYEQYF.

This chain joins TRBV2 and TRBJ1-4; no firm D call. V was shortened by 2 bases and J by 6 bases, with 13 bases between the two germline ends. The CDR3 sequence is 15 residues long. Germline lookup yields CDR1 SNHLY and CDR2 FYNNEI. The DNA of the CDR3 is TGTGCCAGCAGTGAACTCCCGGTAGTGGATGAAAAACTGTTTTTT. Residues: CASSELPVVDEKLFF. The full variable domain, completed using reference TRBV2 and TRBJ1-4, is EPEVTQTPSHQVTQMGQEVILRCVPISNHLYFYWYRQILGQKVEFLVSFYNNEISEKSEIFDDQFSVERPDGSNFTLKIRSTKLEDSAMYFCASSELPVVDEKLFFGSGTQLSVL.

This clone was counted between two and nine times. The CDR3 sequence is CASSSGQGSYNEQFF. DNA for the CDR3: TGCGCCAGCAGCTCCGGACAGGGGTCCTACAATGAGCAGTTCTTC. The chain recombines TRBV5-1 with TRBJ2-1; 9 bases are shared with TRBD1. CDR3 length: 15 amino acids. V dropped 3 bases and J dropped 1; count of bases not matched to a gene: 2. Germline V gene data show CDR1 as SGHRS and CDR2 as YFSETQ.

This clone was seen a single time. The gene calls are TRBV2 and TRBJ1-2; 9 positions match TRBD1. Germline V lookup: CDR1 SNHLY, CDR2 FYNNEI. The V and J ends lost 4 bases and 8 bases, in that order; junction bases with no gene match: 8. This CDR3 has 14 amino acids. CDR3 loop: CASSVQGQGYGYTF. The CDR3 DNA reads TGTGCCAGCAGTGTCCAGGGACAGGGTTACGGCTACACCTTC.

This clone came up a few times. The chain uses TRBV6-4 and TRBJ2-3; 9 bases align to TRBD2. There are 16 residues in the CDR3. The V gene end was trimmed by 0 bases and the J gene end by 4 bases; junction bases not matched to a gene: 5. Looked up from germline, CDR1 is MRHNA and CDR2 is SNTAGT. The CDR3 bases are TGTGCCAGCAGTGACTCAGCGGGGGGTGGGGCAGATACGCAGTATTTT. Translating gives CASSDSAGGGADTQYF.

This clone occurred a few times. The chain recombines TRBV4-1 with TRBJ2-7, with 8 bases that match TRBD1. Trimming removed 4 bases from V and 4 bases from J; junction bases left unmatched: 6. CDR1 is MGHRA, CDR2 YSYEKL, per germline. The CDR3 loop spans 14 amino acids. The CDR3 DNA sequence: TGCGCCAGCAGCCCCGGGACAGGAGGATACGAGCAGTACTTC. It specifies CASSPGTGGYEQYF.

The chain couples TRBV7-2 to TRBJ2-1, with a tentative D call TRBD2 (5 bases). The V end was cut by 5 bases, the J end by 7 bases, with 18 bases between. Germline CDR1 reads SGHTA; CDR2 reads FQGNSA. This CDR3 comprises 15 residues. The CDR3 coding sequence is TGTGCCAGCAGCGTACCTGAGGGTGTCGGGAATGAGCAGTTCTTC. This sequence encodes CASSVPEGVGNEQFF.

This clone was observed many times. The V call is TRBV5-4, the J call TRBJ2-6, with D tentatively TRBD1 (5 bases). Trimming removed 7 bases from V and 0 bases from J, with 14 bases in between. CDR3 length: 16 amino acids. CDR1 and CDR2 from the germline V gene are SGHNT and YYREEE (reference sequence). CDR3 protein: CASAWGGNSGANVLTF. The CDR3 region has the DNA TGTGCCAGCGCCTGGGGCGGAAACTCTGGGGCCAACGTCCTGACTTTC.

The chain carries TRBV30 and TRBJ2-1; 10 bases align to TRBD2. Germline CDR1 reads GTSNPN; CDR2 reads SVGIG (reference sequence). Trimming at V came to 0 bases and at J to 9 bases, leaving 14 bases not matched to a gene. CDR3 length: 17 amino acids. The DNA for the CDR3 is TGTGCCTGGAGTGTACCAGGCCTAGCGGGAGATCCGGGTGAGCAGTTCTTC. Translated, it gives CAWSVPGLAGDPGEQFF.

This clone was detected once. V and J are TRBV11-1 and TRBJ2-1; 7 positions agree with TRBD1. V trimming: 4 bases; J trimming: 0 bases; junction bases outside the gene matches: 3. Looked up from germline, CDR1 is SGHAT and CDR2 is FQDESV (reference sequence). The CDR3 totals 15 residues. The CDR3 coding sequence is TGTGCCAGCAGCTCCCAGGGGGTCTCCTACAATGAGCAGTTCTTC. Protein product: CASSSQGVSYNEQFF.